This entry describes one TCR beta chain. The data are from a study of shared clonotypes between healthy human individuals. Negatively enriched CD4+ T cells were divided by CD45RA into naive and memory. Data came from immunoSEQ multiplex PCR; TCRdb stores just in-frame clones and leaves some out. Among roughly 1,600,000 clones listed, approximately 98.5% were seen once. Trimming took off 4 bases at V and 6 bases at J, with 13 bases between the two ends. CDR3 length equals 12 residues. CDR1 and CDR2 from the germline V gene are GTSNPN and SVGIG (reference sequence). The rearrangement joins TRBV30 to TRBJ2-7, with D perhaps TRBD1 or TRBD2 (6 bases each). Material for sequencing was naive CD4+ T cells sorted from blood. Indicated subset: CD45RA+ positively selected. The clonotype was recovered from a man aged 25 to 40 in good health. The CDR3 sequence is CAWTGGGIEQYF. The CDR3 DNA reads as TGTGCCTGGACTGGAGGGGGGATCGAGCAGTACTTC.